The rows below give T cell receptor beta chains drawn from one sample of a study of T cells in Graves' hyperthyroidism and ophthalmopathy. One entry per CDR3 protein, called by TCRdb with MiXCR from the multiplex PCR reads. In the table there are nearly 600,000 distinct CDR3 sequences, over 12% of which are singletons. The sample consisted of blood. The receptors here all came from a woman younger than 30 with Graves' ophthalmopathy. CDR3s include the opening cysteine and the closing phenylalanine or tryptophan. Each record gives: CDR3 length, clone size, J gene, V gene, D gene, CDR3 DNA, CDR3 protein. D genes are given only for firm matches. A row's size may be missing; if present it is once, few, many or a size class.

length: 16; size: few; J: TRBJ2-3; V: TRBV9; D: TRBD1; DNA: TGTGCCAGCAGCGTGATGACAGGGGGCGGCACAGATACGCAGTATTTT; CDR3: CASSVMTGGGTDTQYF
length: 14; size: many; J: TRBJ1-2; V: TRBV28; D: .; DNA: TGTGCCAGCAGTTTAGGACGGTCTAACTATGGCTACACCTTC; CDR3: CASSLGRSNYGYTF
length: 13; size: .; J: TRBJ2-5; V: TRBV7-9; D: .; DNA: TGTGCCAGCAGCTTAAGTCGTCACGAGACCCAGTACTTC; CDR3: CASSLSRHETQYF
length: 11; size: many; J: TRBJ1-2; V: TRBV7-9; D: .; DNA: TGTGCCAGCAGCTTGTACTATGGCTACACCTTC; CDR3: CASSLYYGYTF
length: 16; size: .; J: TRBJ2-3; V: TRBV20-1; D: TRBD2; DNA: TGCAGTGCATCCGGGACTAGCGGGATAGGTGCAGATACGCAGTATTTT; CDR3: CSASGTSGIGADTQYF
length: 14; size: many; J: TRBJ1-2; V: TRBV28; D: TRBD1; DNA: TGTGCCAGCAGTTTACCCGACAGGGAAGATGGCTACACCTTC; CDR3: CASSLPDREDGYTF
length: 17; size: .; J: TRBJ2-2; V: TRBV11-2; D: TRBD1; DNA: TGTGCCAGCAGCTTAAGTGGAGGACAGGGGTTTGCCGGGGAGCTGTTTTTT; CDR3: CASSLSGGQGFAGELFF
length: 15; size: few; J: TRBJ2-3; V: TRBV18; D: .; DNA: TGTGCCAGCTCACGGGTTGGGCGGATCACAGATACGCAGTATTTT; CDR3: CASSRVGRITDTQYF
length: 16; size: many; J: TRBJ1-1; V: TRBV6-1; D: TRBD1; DNA: TGTGCCAGCAAAACCGGGACAGCCTTCATGAACACTGAAGCTTTCTTT; CDR3: CASKTGTAFMNTEAFF
length: 13; size: many; J: TRBJ2-1; V: TRBV29-1; D: TRBD2; DNA: TGCAGCGTAGCGGGAGGGCCGTTGGATGAGCAGTTCTTC; CDR3: CSVAGGPLDEQFF
length: 15; size: many; J: TRBJ1-2; V: TRBV27; D: TRBD1; DNA: TGTGCCAGCAGTTTCGCGACAGGGACCTTCTATGGCTACACCTTC; CDR3: CASSFATGTFYGYTF
length: 17; size: few; J: TRBJ2-1; V: TRBV10-3; D: TRBD1; DNA: TGTGCCATCAAGACGGGACAGGGAATTCCAAAAGACAATGAGCAGTTCTTC; CDR3: CAIKTGQGIPKDNEQFF
length: 14; size: .; J: TRBJ2-1; V: TRBV19; D: .; DNA: TGTGCCAGTAGTATAGGTGGGTTCTACAATGAGCAGTTCTTC; CDR3: CASSIGGFYNEQFF
length: 14; size: many; J: TRBJ1-1; V: TRBV30; D: .; DNA: TGTGCCTGGAGTAGCCCCCCAGGGAACACTGAAGCTTTCTTT; CDR3: CAWSSPPGNTEAFF
length: 17; size: many; J: TRBJ1-5; V: TRBV18; D: TRBD1; DNA: TGTGCCAGCTCACCCCCGAGCGGGACAGGGGGTTTTCAGCCCCAGCATTTT; CDR3: CASSPPSGTGGFQPQHF
length: 10; size: .; J: TRBJ1-4; V: TRBV29-1; D: .; DNA: TGCAGCGTACGAGGGGAAAAACTGTTTTTT; CDR3: CSVRGEKLFF
length: 14; size: many; J: TRBJ2-6; V: TRBV27; D: .; DNA: TGTGCCAGCAGCCCGTACTCTGGGGCCAACGTCCTGACTTTC; CDR3: CASSPYSGANVLTF
length: 15; size: .; J: TRBJ1-2; V: TRBV6-1; D: .; DNA: TGTGCCAGCAGCCACTTCAGCGAAGTTAACTATGGCTACACCTTC; CDR3: CASSHFSEVNYGYTF
length: 17; size: many; J: TRBJ1-5; V: TRBV28; D: .; DNA: TGTGCCAGCAGTTTCAGGGTTCGGGGGTCACCTTATCAGCCCCAGCATTTT; CDR3: CASSFRVRGSPYQPQHF
length: 13; size: many; J: TRBJ1-2; V: TRBV18; D: .; DNA: TGTGCCAGCTCACCCCAGGGCCTCAGTGGCTACACCTTC; CDR3: CASSPQGLSGYTF
length: 15; size: .; J: TRBJ2-1; V: TRBV11-2; D: .; DNA: TGTGCCAGCAGCTTAATGGGGGGGCCCTACAATGAGCAGTTCTTC; CDR3: CASSLMGGPYNEQFF
length: 15; size: many; J: TRBJ2-7; V: TRBV6-1; D: TRBD2; DNA: TGTGCCAGCAGTCCTCTAGCGGGGGGAGGCTACGAGCAGTACTTC; CDR3: CASSPLAGGGYEQYF
length: 13; size: many; J: TRBJ2-7; V: TRBV3-1; D: .; DNA: TGTGCCAGCAGCCAAGGTGTTGGGTACGAGCAGTACTTC; CDR3: CASSQGVGYEQYF
length: 15; size: few; J: TRBJ1-4; V: TRBV27; D: .; DNA: TGTGCCAGCAGTTCCGGGGGGTTTGCTAATGAAAAACTGTTTTTT; CDR3: CASSSGGFANEKLFF
length: 15; size: many; J: TRBJ2-2; V: TRBV12-3/TRBV12-4; D: TRBD2; DNA: TGTGCCAGCAGTTTCGGGGGGATGAACACCGGGGAGCTGTTTTTT; CDR3: CASSFGGMNTGELFF
length: 17; size: few; J: TRBJ2-6; V: TRBV27; D: TRBD2; DNA: TGTGCCAGCAGTCCTAGATCGGGAGGGTACGGGGCCAACGTCCTGACTTTC; CDR3: CASSPRSGGYGANVLTF
length: 16; size: many; J: TRBJ2-1; V: TRBV7-2; D: TRBD2; DNA: TGTGCCAGCAGCTTATGGACTAGCGGGAGTGGAAATGAGCAGTTCTTC; CDR3: CASSLWTSGSGNEQFF
length: 16; size: .; J: TRBJ2-1; V: TRBV2; D: .; DNA: TGTGCCAGCAGTGAACGGGGGGACACGAGTTACAATGAGCAGTTCTTC; CDR3: CASSERGDTSYNEQFF
length: 16; size: many; J: TRBJ2-3; V: TRBV29-1; D: TRBD2; DNA: TGCAGCGTTGGAGGGGAGGGCAGTTCGGGATGGGATACGCAGTATTTT; CDR3: CSVGGEGSSGWDTQYF
length: 19; size: few; J: TRBJ1-3; V: TRBV7-2; D: .; DNA: TGTGCCAGCAGCAGACTACCGCGAGGTACTTACTCCTCTGGAAACACCATATATTTT; CDR3: CASSRLPRGTYSSGNTIYF
length: 16; size: few; J: TRBJ2-7; V: TRBV6-2/TRBV6-3; D: TRBD2; DNA: TGTGCCAGCACCCTAGCGGGAGGACGAAGCTCCTACGAGCAGTACTTC; CDR3: CASTLAGGRSSYEQYF
length: 15; size: .; J: TRBJ1-2; V: TRBV19; D: TRBD1; DNA: TGTGCCAGTAGTATAGACCCGACAGGGAAGAATGGCTACACCTTC; CDR3: CASSIDPTGKNGYTF
length: 14; size: many; J: TRBJ2-7; V: TRBV2; D: .; DNA: TGTGCCAGCAGCCGGACGTATTTCACCTACGAGCAGTACTTC; CDR3: CASSRTYFTYEQYF
length: 14; size: many; J: TRBJ1-5; V: TRBV30; D: .; DNA: TGTGCCGTTTGGACCGGGGGGACAAATCAGCCCCAGCATTTT; CDR3: CAVWTGGTNQPQHF
length: 14; size: .; J: TRBJ1-3; V: TRBV18; D: .; DNA: TGTGCCAGCTCACCAGGGAACAGTGGAAACACCATATATTTT; CDR3: CASSPGNSGNTIYF